The 24 T cell receptor beta chains below come from one sample, sequenced in a study of cytomegalovirus exposure and HLA in healthy donors (TCRdb year 2017). Library preparation was by the immunoSEQ multiplex PCR assay. For the multiplex PCR, a mixture combining 60 forward primers for TCR Vbeta segments and 13 reverse primers for TCR Jbeta segments was used. The immuneACCESS repertoire file appears here via TCRdb, limited to in-frame rearrangements. These files lack a portion of the clones; in checked studies, under half of the deficit traces to unresolved V genes, and the cause of the others is not known. In all, the sample holds about 190,000 clones, and about 81% of those were seen once. Jointly, the top ten make up 4% to 5% of the sample. Sequences were obtained from PBMCs. The receptors stem from a man aged 30-40 years in good health and CMV-seropositive.

The V and J genes are TRBV25-1 and TRBJ2-1; the D gene is possibly TRBD1 (5 bases). V was trimmed by 3 bases and J by 5 bases, leaving 14 bases between them. Looked up from germline, CDR1 is MGHDK and CDR2 is SYGVNS. There are 15 residues in the CDR3. In nucleotides, the CDR3 is TGTGCCAGCAGTGATCCACCTCCGACAGACAATGAGCAGTTCTTC. Amino acids: CASSDPPPTDNEQFF.

The V call is TRBV5-4, the J call TRBJ2-7; no clear D. Germline values: CDR1 SGHNT, CDR2 YYREEE (reference sequence). Trimming shortened V by 0 bases and J by 2 bases, and 9 bases separated the two germline ends. This CDR3 is 14 amino acids long. CDR3 bases: TGTGCCAGCAGCTTGGACCACTCCGCCTACGAGCAGTACTTC. It yields the protein CASSLDHSAYEQYF.

The chain joins TRBV5-1 to TRBJ1-2; 8 nucleotides agree with TRBD1. The CDR3 contains 14 residues. Germline CDR1 and CDR2: SGHRS and YFSETQ. J gave up 8 bases and V 0 bases, and 6 bases lay outside the gene matches. The CDR3 nucleotides read TGCGCCAGCAGCTTGGGGCAGGGGGCGGAAGGCTACACCTTC. As protein: CASSLGQGAEGYTF. Looking up the rest from reference TRBV5-1 and TRBJ1-2 gives the full variable domain: KAGVTQTPRYLIKTRGQQVTLSCSPISGHRSVSWYQQTPGQGLQFLFEYFSETQRNKGNFPGRFSGRQFSNSRSEMNVSTLELGDSALYLCASSLGQGAEGYTFGSGTRLTVV.

The rearrangement links TRBV5-1 to TRBJ2-2, with TRBD1 matching 10 bases. This CDR3 comprises 15 residues. V lost 4 bases, J lost 4 bases, and 4 bases stayed unmatched. Germline V gene sequence: CDR1 SGHRS, CDR2 YFSETQ. The CDR3: CASSEGDRGTGELFF. Written as DNA, the CDR3 is TGCGCCAGCAGCGAAGGGGACAGGGGCACCGGGGAGCTGTTTTTT.

This clone has only a few counts. The chain carries TRBV9 and TRBJ2-1; 11 bases are a match to TRBD1. The germline V gene has CDR1 SGDLS and CDR2 YYNGEE. V lost 4 bases to trimming and J lost 7 bases; unmatched junction nucleotides: 7. CDR3 size: 15 residues. CDR3 coding DNA: TGTGCCAGCAGCACCGCCGGGACAGGGGGTAATGAGCAGTTCTTC. As protein: CASSTAGTGGNEQFF. The variable domain in full, with the rest retrieved from reference TRBV9 and TRBJ2-1, is DSGVTQTPKHLITATGQRVTLRCSPRSGDLSVYWYQQSLDQGLQFLIQYYNGEERAKGNILERFSAQQFPDLHSELNLSSLELGDSALYFCASSTAGTGGNEQFFGPGTRLTVL.

In its sample, this clone was seen once. This chain joins TRBV6-6 and TRBJ2-1, with D maybe TRBD2 (5 bases). V dropped 0 bases and J dropped 10 bases, with 16 bases sitting between them. CDR1 is MNHNY and CDR2 is SVGAGI in the germline V gene (reference sequence). This CDR3 comprises 15 residues. The CDR3 region has the DNA TGTGCCAGCAGTTACTCGAATGGTGGGAGAGGAGAGCAGTTCTTC. It specifies CASSYSNGGRGEQFF.

The J gene is TRBJ1-4, the V gene TRBV7-6; 8 bases fit TRBD1. This CDR3 spans 15 amino acids. In germline, CDR1 is SGHVS, CDR2 FNYEAQ. Trimming took 1 base from V and 6 from J; bases not matched to a gene: 4. This CDR3 reads CASSLGQGADEKLFF. CDR3 in DNA: TGTGCCAGCAGCTTAGGGCAGGGGGCTGATGAAAAACTGTTTTTT.

This clone came up once. This chain connects TRBV27 to TRBJ1-1; D is unresolved. CDR1 is MNHEY, CDR2 SMNVEV, per germline (reference sequence). Trimming took off 8 bases at V and 7 bases at J, with 11 bases between the two ends. The CDR3 length is 11 residues. CDR3: CASRFGFEAFF. CDR3 in DNA: TGTGCCAGCCGATTTGGCTTTGAAGCTTTCTTT.

This clone was found once. This chain connects TRBV28 to TRBJ2-2; 16 positions agree with TRBD2. The CDR3 covers 16 residues. In germline, CDR1 is MDHEN, CDR2 SYDVKM. Trimming cost V 5 bases and J 10 bases; bases outside gene matches: 7. CDR3 loop: CASSRGLAGGEAELFF. The DNA for the CDR3 is TGTGCCAGCAGTAGGGGACTAGCGGGAGGGGAGGCGGAGCTGTTTTTT.

DNA of the CDR3: TGTGCCAGCAGCTTAAGCGGAGCGGGGTCTAGCACAGATACGCAGTATTTT. Its protein product is CASSLSGAGSSTDTQYF. The chain is built from TRBV7-6 and TRBJ2-3, with 7 bases matching TRBD2. The germline CDR1 and CDR2 sequences are SGHVS and FNYEAQ. With 2 bases clipped from V and 0 bases from J, the junction kept 8 bases outside the gene matches. CDR3 length: 17 amino acids. Filled out from reference TRBV7-6 and TRBJ2-3, the complete variable domain reads GAGVSQSPRYKVTKRGQDVALRCDPISGHVSLYWYRQALGQGPEFLTYFNYEAQQDKSGLPNDRFSAERPEGSISTLTIQRTEQRDSAMYRCASSLSGAGSSTDTQYFGPGTRLTVL.

V is TRBV7-2 and J is TRBJ2-3; D unresolved. Germline CDR1 SGHTA, CDR2 FQGNSA. CDR3 size: 14 residues. The V gene lost 3 bases and the J gene lost 1 base, with 8 bases spanning the gap. Written as DNA, the CDR3 is TGTGCCAGCAGCTTGACCCGGGGCACAGATACGCAGTATTTT. Translating gives CASSLTRGTDTQYF.

This chain joins TRBV4-3 and TRBJ1-2; no firm D call. This CDR3 is 15 amino acids long. CDR1 is LGHNA and CDR2 is YSLEER in the germline V gene. V gave up 0 bases and J gave up 1 base, with 9 bases separating them. The CDR3 here is CASSQDRERNYGYTF. As DNA, the CDR3 is TGCGCCAGCAGCCAAGATCGGGAGCGTAACTATGGCTACACCTTC.

The V and J genes are TRBV6-4 and TRBJ2-7; 7 bases map to TRBD1. The trim removed 0 bases at V and 3 bases at J, leaving 8 bases unmatched. The CDR3 consists of 16 residues. Looked up from germline, CDR1 is MRHNA and CDR2 is SNTAGT. DNA for the CDR3: TGTGCCAGCAGTGACTCTACCGGGACAGTGAACTACGAGCAGTACTTC. Translated, it gives CASSDSTGTVNYEQYF.

V and J are TRBV19 and TRBJ2-1, with 9 positions matching TRBD1. This CDR3 comprises 15 residues. After removal of 3 bases from V and 5 bases from J, the junction contained 5 bases not matched to a gene. Germline V gene lookup returns CDR1 LNHDA and CDR2 SQIVND (reference sequence). As DNA, the CDR3 is TGTGCCAGTAGTATGACCGGGACAGGGCACAATGAGCAGTTCTTC. The encoded protein is CASSMTGTGHNEQFF.

The CDR3 DNA reads TGCAGCCCTGTCGAGGGCCGGGGTAATGAGCAGTTCTTC. This encodes CSPVEGRGNEQFF. This chain connects TRBV29-1 to TRBJ2-1; D possibly corresponds to TRBD2 (5 bases). CDR3 length: 13 amino acids. Looked up from germline, CDR1 is SQVTM and CDR2 is ANQGSEA. V lost 8 bases, J lost 7 bases, and 18 bases lay in between.

The chain combines TRBV6-5 with TRBJ2-1, with TRBD2 identical over 13 bases. Unmatched junction bases numbered 6, after V lost 2 bases and J lost 8 bases. Germline CDR1 and CDR2: MNHEY and SVGAGI. The CDR3 spans 16 residues. CDR3 loop: CASSYRGLAGSDEQFF. In nucleotides, the CDR3 is TGTGCCAGCAGTTACAGGGGACTAGCGGGATCCGATGAGCAGTTCTTC.

This chain connects TRBV7-2 to TRBJ2-7; 10 bases agree with TRBD1. This CDR3 is 15 amino acids long. V shed 5 bases and J 4 bases; nucleotides not matched to a gene: 8. Germline lookup yields CDR1 SGHTA and CDR2 FQGNSA. The DNA of the CDR3 is TGTGCCAGCAGCCGGGCCGGGACAGGGGTATACGAGCAGTACTTC. It translates to CASSRAGTGVYEQYF. Full variable domain (outside the CDR3, taken from reference TRBV7-2 and TRBJ2-7): GAGVSQSPSNKVTEKGKDVELRCDPISGHTALYWYRQSLGQGLEFLIYFQGNSAPDKSGLPSDRFSAERTGGSVSTLTIQRTQQEDSAVYLCASSRAGTGVYEQYFGPGTRLTVT.

The J gene is TRBJ2-7, the V gene TRBV5-1; 11 positions agree with TRBD1. CDR3 length: 13 residues. Trimming cost V 4 bases and J 11 bases; bases outside gene matches: 8. The germline gives CDR1 SGHRS, CDR2 YFSETQ. The CDR3 here is CASSLGQGGKKYF. The CDR3 coding sequence is TGCGCCAGCAGCCTGGGACAGGGGGGTAAGAAGTACTTC.

This clone was recorded only once. The chain links TRBV18 to TRBJ2-7; 9 nucleotides match TRBD2. This CDR3 is built from 15 residues. Germline-derived CDR1 and CDR2 are KGHSH and LQKENI. Trimming took 1 base from V and 3 from J; bases not matched to a gene: 4. This chain's CDR3 is CASSPQREANYEQYF. CDR3 sequence (DNA): TGTGCCAGCTCACCACAGCGGGAGGCCAACTACGAGCAGTACTTC.

This clone was seen a few times. The chain has TRBV30 and TRBJ2-3; a weak D match, TRBD2 (6 bases). Germline V gene lookup returns CDR1 GTSNPN and CDR2 SVGIG (reference sequence). The CDR3 has 13 residues. The V gene lost 2 bases and the J gene lost 6 bases, with 12 bases spanning the gap. The CDR3 DNA follows: TGTGCCTGGAGTACTGGGGGGTCGGATACGCAGTATTTT. It translates to CAWSTGGSDTQYF.

The chain has TRBV11-3 and TRBJ2-7, with 14 bases fitting TRBD2. The CDR3 runs 16 residues. Germline CDR1 and CDR2: SGHNT and YENEEA. Losses at the gene ends were 3 bases for V and 2 bases for J; bases not matched to a gene: 3. As DNA, the CDR3 is TGTGCCAGCAGCTTGGGACTAGCGGGAGAGCCCTACGAGCAGTACTTC. It encodes CASSLGLAGEPYEQYF.

This chain joins TRBV4-1 and TRBJ2-7, with 8 bases fitting TRBD2. Germline V gene data show CDR1 as MGHRA and CDR2 as YSYEKL. The CDR3 is 17 residues long. J was trimmed by 5 bases and V by 0 bases; bases with no gene match: 12. In DNA, the CDR3 is TGCGCCAGCAGCCAAGAAGGGGTTGGGCGGGGGGTCAACGAGCAGTACTTC. It encodes CASSQEGVGRGVNEQYF.

The rearrangement uses TRBV29-1 and TRBJ2-6; 13 bases fit TRBD2. Germline-derived CDR1 and CDR2 are SQVTM and ANQGSEA. This CDR3 is built from 15 residues. Losses at the gene ends were 6 bases for V and 2 bases for J; bases not matched to a gene: 1. The CDR3 nucleotides read TGCAGCGTAGGGACTAGCGGGACTGGGGCCAACGTCCTGACTTTC. Amino acids: CSVGTSGTGANVLTF.

This clone occurred a few times. The chain couples TRBV4-2 to TRBJ2-1; TRBD2 is a possible D gene (5 bases). The germline V gene encodes CDR1 LGHNA and CDR2 YNFKEQ. Trimming removed 0 bases from V and 7 bases from J, with 22 bases in between. CDR3 size: 18 residues. The CDR3 region has the DNA TGTGCCAGCAGCCAAGATCCAGAGGGCTCCCCGGGGTTGAATGAGCAGTTCTTC. As protein: CASSQDPEGSPGLNEQFF.